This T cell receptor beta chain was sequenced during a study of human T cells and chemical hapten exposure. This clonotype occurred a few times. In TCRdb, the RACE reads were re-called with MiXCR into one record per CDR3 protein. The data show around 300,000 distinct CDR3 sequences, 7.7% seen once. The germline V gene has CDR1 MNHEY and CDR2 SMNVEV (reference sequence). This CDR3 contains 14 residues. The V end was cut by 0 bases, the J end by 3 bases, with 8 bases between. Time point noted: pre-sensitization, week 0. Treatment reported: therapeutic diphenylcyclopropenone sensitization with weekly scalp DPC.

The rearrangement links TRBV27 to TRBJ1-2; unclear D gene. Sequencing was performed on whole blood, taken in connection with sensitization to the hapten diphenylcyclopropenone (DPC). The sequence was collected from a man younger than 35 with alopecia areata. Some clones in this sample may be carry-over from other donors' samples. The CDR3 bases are TGTGCCAGCAGTTTATCCTTCAACGACTATGGCTACACCTTC. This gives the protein CASSLSFNDYGYTF.